This entry is about one T cell receptor beta chain. Antigen unknown. This entry is derived from a study of CD8 T cells in ankylosing spondylitis. The V end was cut by 3 bases, the J end by 3 bases, with 23 bases between. Germline CDR1 reads MGHRA; CDR2 reads YSYEKL. This CDR3 is 18 amino acids long. Whole-study findings and limits: It appeared that ankylosing spondylitis blood was characterized by a TCR beta motif of seven or eight highly homologous variants. Disease-linked clones were reportedly significantly enriched in matched ankylosing spondylitis synovial fluid.

TCRdb re-called the 5' RACE reads with MiXCR, one entry per CDR3 protein. Of about 700,000 distinct CDR3 sequences in the sample, 19% were seen once. The TCR comes from a male donor with ankylosing spondylitis. Sequencing used blood, either unsorted or a sorted T cell fraction (not recorded which). The chain uses TRBV4-1 and TRBJ1-1; tentative D call: TRBD1 (5 bases). CDR3 residues: CASSQPEFTGLGDTEAFF. Written as DNA, the CDR3 is TGCGCCAGCAGCCAGCCAGAGTTTACGGGGCTCGGGGACACTGAAGCTTTCTTT.